This section outlines one T cell receptor beta chain sequence together with its context. This specimen comes from a study of blood T cell repertoires in COVID-19. The CDR3 is 13 amino acids. The V gene end was trimmed by 6 bases and the J gene end by 6 bases; junction bases not matched to a gene: 4. Germline V gene sequence: CDR1 SQVTM, CDR2 ANQGSEA. TCRdb's table, derived via immunoSEQ multiplex PCR, lists solely in-frame clones and lacks some. This sample carries approximately 350,000 clones, 86% of them seen once, and the ten largest clones take 7% to 7.5%. The specimen sequenced was peripheral blood. V gene TRBV29-1 combines with J gene TRBJ2-2, with TRBD1 identical over 10 bases. This sequence was found in a woman aged 55-69 years with COVID-19, enrolled during active disease. The CDR3 loop is CSVGQGIPGELFF. CDR3 bases: TGCAGCGTGGGACAGGGGATTCCCGGGGAGCTGTTTTTT.